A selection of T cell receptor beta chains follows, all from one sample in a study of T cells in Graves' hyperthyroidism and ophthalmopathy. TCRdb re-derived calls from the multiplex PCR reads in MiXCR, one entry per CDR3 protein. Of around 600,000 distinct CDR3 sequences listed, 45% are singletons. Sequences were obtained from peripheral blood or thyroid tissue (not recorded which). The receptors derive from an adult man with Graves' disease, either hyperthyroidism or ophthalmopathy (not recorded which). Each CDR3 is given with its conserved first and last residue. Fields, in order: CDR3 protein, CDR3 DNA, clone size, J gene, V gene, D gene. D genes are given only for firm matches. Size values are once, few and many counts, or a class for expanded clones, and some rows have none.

CDR3aa: CSVEGRGTEAFF
CDR3nt: TGCAGCGTTGAAGGGAGGGGGACTGAAGCTTTCTTT
abundance: many
j_gene: TRBJ1-1
v_gene: TRBV29-1
d_gene: NA

CDR3aa: CASSPVDFAGEQYF
CDR3nt: TGTGCCAGCAGCCCGGTGGATTTTGCGGGAGAGCAGTACTTC
abundance: many
j_gene: TRBJ2-7
v_gene: TRBV25-1
d_gene: NA

CDR3aa: CASGYGGKEKLFF
CDR3nt: TGTGCCAGCGGTTACGGAGGGAAGGAAAAACTGTTTTTT
abundance: NA
j_gene: TRBJ1-4
v_gene: TRBV7-9
d_gene: NA

CDR3aa: CASSQAPTTKGTQYF
CDR3nt: TGTGCCAGCAGCCAAGCCCCGACCACCAAGGGGACCCAGTACTTC
abundance: NA
j_gene: TRBJ2-5
v_gene: TRBV12-3/TRBV12-4
d_gene: NA

CDR3aa: CASSSLAGYSYEQYF
CDR3nt: TGCGCCAGCAGCTCCCTAGCGGGCTACTCCTACGAGCAGTACTTC
abundance: NA
j_gene: TRBJ2-7
v_gene: TRBV5-1
d_gene: TRBD2

CDR3aa: CAWSRGLQQPQHF
CDR3nt: TGTGCCTGGAGTAGAGGGTTACAGCAGCCCCAGCATTTT
abundance: NA
j_gene: TRBJ1-5
v_gene: TRBV19
d_gene: NA

CDR3aa: CASSSRLSGDRFVSPLHF
CDR3nt: TGTGCCAGCAGCTCCAGATTATCAGGGGACAGATTTGTATCACCCCTCCACTTT
abundance: NA
j_gene: TRBJ1-6
v_gene: TRBV7-1
d_gene: TRBD1

CDR3aa: CSVVPSGRPDTQYF
CDR3nt: TGCAGCGTTGTACCTAGCGGGAGGCCAGATACGCAGTATTTT
abundance: once
j_gene: TRBJ2-3
v_gene: TRBV29-1
d_gene: TRBD2

CDR3aa: CASSDRGAGVREKLFF
CDR3nt: TGTGCCAGCAGCGACCGCGGGGCCGGGGTTCGAGAAAAACTGTTTTTT
abundance: few
j_gene: TRBJ1-4
v_gene: TRBV7-2
d_gene: NA

CDR3aa: CASSEAADSNQPQHF
CDR3nt: TGTGCCAGCAGTGAAGCAGCCGATAGCAATCAGCCCCAGCATTTT
abundance: few
j_gene: TRBJ1-5
v_gene: TRBV2
d_gene: NA

CDR3aa: CASSSRLGSETQYF
CDR3nt: TGCGCCAGCAGCTCCCGGCTGGGATCAGAGACCCAGTACTTC
abundance: NA
j_gene: TRBJ2-5
v_gene: TRBV5-1
d_gene: NA

CDR3aa: CATTSGSHGETQYF
CDR3nt: TGTGCCACGACTAGCGGGTCCCATGGGGAGACCCAGTACTTC
abundance: NA
j_gene: TRBJ2-5
v_gene: TRBV10-3
d_gene: TRBD2

CDR3aa: CASSIWGQRNSPLHF
CDR3nt: TGTGCCAGTAGTATCTGGGGACAACGGAATTCACCCCTCCACTTT
abundance: few
j_gene: TRBJ1-6
v_gene: TRBV19
d_gene: NA

CDR3aa: CASLAGGGYGYTF
CDR3nt: TGTGCCAGTTTAGCTGGGGGTGGGTATGGCTACACCTTC
abundance: NA
j_gene: TRBJ1-2
v_gene: TRBV19
d_gene: NA

CDR3aa: CASSYSGGEGYTF
CDR3nt: TGTGCCAGCAGTTACTCCGGGGGGGAAGGCTACACCTTC
abundance: NA
j_gene: TRBJ1-2
v_gene: TRBV25-1
d_gene: NA

CDR3aa: CASSYIRGTGELFF
CDR3nt: TGTGCCAGCAGTTACATCCGGGGGACCGGGGAGCTGTTTTTT
abundance: once
j_gene: TRBJ2-2
v_gene: TRBV6-5
d_gene: NA

CDR3aa: CASSSGIQGGRKLFF
CDR3nt: TGTGCCAGCAGCTCCGGAATCCAGGGCGGTAGAAAACTGTTTTTT
abundance: NA
j_gene: TRBJ1-4
v_gene: TRBV7-2
d_gene: NA

CDR3aa: CATSSLLNRETQYF
CDR3nt: TGTGCCACCAGCAGCTTATTGAACCGGGAGACCCAGTACTTC
abundance: once
j_gene: TRBJ2-5
v_gene: TRBV15
d_gene: NA

CDR3aa: CASSPTAPTGRMNTEAFF
CDR3nt: TGTGCCAGCAGTCCGACGGCCCCGACAGGGCGAATGAACACTGAAGCTTTCTTT
abundance: NA
j_gene: TRBJ1-1
v_gene: TRBV10-3
d_gene: TRBD1

CDR3aa: CASRWGRDNYVSGYTF
CDR3nt: TGTGCCAGCAGGTGGGGAAGGGACAACTATGTCTCTGGCTACACCTTC
abundance: NA
j_gene: TRBJ1-2
v_gene: TRBV6-1
d_gene: NA

CDR3aa: CSVGGGGDEQYF
CDR3nt: TGCAGCGTTGGAGGAGGGGGCGATGAGCAGTACTTC
abundance: NA
j_gene: TRBJ2-7
v_gene: TRBV29-1
d_gene: NA

CDR3aa: CAISESHSSHEQYF
CDR3nt: TGTGCCATCAGTGAGTCTCACAGTTCTCACGAGCAGTACTTC
abundance: few
j_gene: TRBJ2-7
v_gene: TRBV10-3
d_gene: NA

CDR3aa: CSVVGQGSTEAFF
CDR3nt: TGCAGCGTCGTTGGACAGGGCAGCACTGAAGCTTTCTTT
abundance: many
j_gene: TRBJ1-1
v_gene: TRBV29-1
d_gene: TRBD1

CDR3aa: CASSPNLDYSNQPQHF
CDR3nt: TGTGCCAGCAGCCCCAACCTTGACTATAGCAATCAGCCCCAGCATTTT
abundance: few
j_gene: TRBJ1-5
v_gene: TRBV10-3
d_gene: NA

CDR3aa: CASRLGGRGEAFF
CDR3nt: TGTGCCAGCAGGCTAGGGGGACGGGGTGAAGCTTTCTTT
abundance: NA
j_gene: TRBJ1-1
v_gene: TRBV2
d_gene: NA

CDR3aa: CSARDVTGVATEAFF
CDR3nt: TGCAGTGCTAGAGATGTTACAGGGGTTGCGACTGAAGCTTTCTTT
abundance: NA
j_gene: TRBJ1-1
v_gene: TRBV20-1
d_gene: TRBD1

CDR3aa: CASSLYREYAEAFF
CDR3nt: TGTGCCAGCAGTTTATACAGGGAATACGCTGAAGCTTTCTTT
abundance: NA
j_gene: TRBJ1-1
v_gene: TRBV25-1
d_gene: NA

CDR3aa: CASSYYGQGGYTF
CDR3nt: TGTGCCAGCAGTTACTACGGTCAAGGAGGCTACACCTTC
abundance: NA
j_gene: TRBJ1-2
v_gene: TRBV6-5
d_gene: NA

CDR3aa: CASSGSGNYGYTF
CDR3nt: TGTGCCAGCAGTGGCTCGGGGAACTATGGCTACACCTTC
abundance: many
j_gene: TRBJ1-2
v_gene: TRBV2
d_gene: NA

CDR3aa: CASSDLFGGNGYTF
CDR3nt: TGTGCCAGCAGTGATCTCTTCGGGGGCAATGGCTACACCTTC
abundance: few
j_gene: TRBJ1-2
v_gene: TRBV6-1
d_gene: NA

CDR3aa: CATAGGADEQYF
CDR3nt: TGTGCCACCGCTGGGGGGGCGGACGAGCAGTACTTC
abundance: NA
j_gene: TRBJ2-7
v_gene: TRBV24-1
d_gene: NA

CDR3aa: CASSLWEPRDGNTIYF
CDR3nt: TGTGCCAGCAGCTTATGGGAGCCCAGGGATGGAAACACCATATATTTT
abundance: few
j_gene: TRBJ1-3
v_gene: TRBV5-5
d_gene: NA

CDR3aa: CSGKTGQFEQYF
CDR3nt: TGCAGCGGTAAGACAGGACAATTCGAGCAGTACTTC
abundance: NA
j_gene: TRBJ2-7
v_gene: TRBV29-1
d_gene: NA

CDR3aa: CASSLEVLTEAFF
CDR3nt: TGCGCCAGCAGCTTGGAGGTCCTCACTGAAGCTTTCTTT
abundance: few
j_gene: TRBJ1-1
v_gene: TRBV5-1
d_gene: NA

CDR3aa: CSAVSQGLVRQPQHF
CDR3nt: TGCAGTGCAGTATCTCAGGGGTTAGTCCGTCAGCCCCAGCATTTT
abundance: NA
j_gene: TRBJ1-5
v_gene: TRBV20-1
d_gene: NA

CDR3aa: CATSRAGQAPEAFF
CDR3nt: TGTGCCACCAGCAGAGCGGGACAGGCCCCTGAAGCTTTCTTT
abundance: many
j_gene: TRBJ1-1
v_gene: TRBV15
d_gene: TRBD1

CDR3aa: CSVRDRDGYTF
CDR3nt: TGCAGCGTTAGGGACAGGGATGGCTACACCTTC
abundance: few
j_gene: TRBJ1-2
v_gene: TRBV29-1
d_gene: TRBD1

CDR3aa: CASSVGQGRRSNQPQHF
CDR3nt: TGTGCCAGCAGCGTAGGACAGGGACGACGAAGCAATCAGCCCCAGCATTTT
abundance: NA
j_gene: TRBJ1-5
v_gene: TRBV6-5
d_gene: TRBD1

CDR3aa: CSVTEDRGPNEKLFF
CDR3nt: TGCAGCGTGACCGAGGACAGGGGCCCTAATGAAAAACTGTTTTTT
abundance: NA
j_gene: TRBJ1-4
v_gene: TRBV29-1
d_gene: TRBD1

CDR3aa: CASSYRQGNTGELFF
CDR3nt: TGTGCCAGCAGTTATAGACAGGGAAACACCGGGGAGCTGTTTTTT
abundance: few
j_gene: TRBJ2-2
v_gene: TRBV6-6
d_gene: TRBD1

CDR3aa: CASSVAGVTGELFF
CDR3nt: TGTGCCAGCAGCGTAGCGGGGGTCACCGGGGAGCTGTTTTTT
abundance: NA
j_gene: TRBJ2-2
v_gene: TRBV9
d_gene: NA

CDR3aa: CASSTRQFPGELFF
CDR3nt: TGTGCCAGCAGCACCCGACAGTTCCCCGGGGAGCTGTTTTTT
abundance: few
j_gene: TRBJ2-2
v_gene: TRBV9
d_gene: NA

CDR3aa: CASSPSYDTEAFF
CDR3nt: TGTGCCAGCAGCCCGTCATACGACACTGAAGCTTTCTTT
abundance: NA
j_gene: TRBJ1-1
v_gene: TRBV7-8
d_gene: NA

CDR3aa: CASSPLTGSETQYF
CDR3nt: TGTGCCAGCAGTCCCCTGACAGGGTCTGAGACCCAGTACTTC
abundance: NA
j_gene: TRBJ2-5
v_gene: TRBV24-1
d_gene: TRBD1

CDR3aa: CSVVSGYTF
CDR3nt: TGCAGCGTTGTCTCGGGCTACACCTTC
abundance: many
j_gene: TRBJ1-2
v_gene: TRBV29-1
d_gene: NA

CDR3aa: CASSIRAGNQPQHF
CDR3nt: TGTGCCAGTAGTATCCGGGCAGGCAATCAGCCCCAGCATTTT
abundance: few
j_gene: TRBJ1-5
v_gene: TRBV19
d_gene: NA

CDR3aa: CATSVSGQGSNQPQHF
CDR3nt: TGTGCCACCAGTGTGTCTGGACAGGGGAGCAATCAGCCCCAGCATTTT
abundance: NA
j_gene: TRBJ1-5
v_gene: TRBV24-1
d_gene: TRBD1

CDR3aa: CATGQGRGNTIYF
CDR3nt: TGTGCCACGGGACAGGGTCGGGGAAACACCATATATTTT
abundance: NA
j_gene: TRBJ1-3
v_gene: TRBV10-3
d_gene: TRBD1

CDR3aa: CASRTGQMNTEAFF
CDR3nt: TGCGCCAGCCGGACCGGACAGATGAACACTGAAGCTTTCTTT
abundance: NA
j_gene: TRBJ1-1
v_gene: TRBV5-1
d_gene: NA

CDR3aa: CARGDRGDEKLFF
CDR3nt: TGCGCCCGAGGTGACAGGGGGGATGAAAAACTGTTTTTT
abundance: NA
j_gene: TRBJ1-4
v_gene: TRBV5-1
d_gene: TRBD1

CDR3aa: CASSLAAVRNTIYF
CDR3nt: TGTGCCAGCAGCTTAGCGGCCGTGAGGAACACCATATATTTT
abundance: many
j_gene: TRBJ1-3
v_gene: TRBV7-2
d_gene: NA

CDR3aa: CASSLIRSGNTIYF
CDR3nt: TGTGCCAGCAGCCTAATACGCTCTGGAAACACCATATATTTT
abundance: few
j_gene: TRBJ1-3
v_gene: TRBV7-2
d_gene: NA

CDR3aa: CAISEGGGNQPQHF
CDR3nt: TGTGCCATCAGTGAGGGGGGAGGCAATCAGCCCCAGCATTTT
abundance: many
j_gene: TRBJ1-5
v_gene: TRBV10-3
d_gene: NA